This T cell receptor beta chain was retrieved from a study of shared clonotypes between healthy human individuals. As for the study in general: Per-donor plates numbered three CD4 naive, three CD4 memory, two CD8 naive and one CD8 memory. The study's findings and limits: Between several donors, naive CD4 clonotypes were shared at a level of around 4.9%.

Per germline, CDR1 SGHAT and CDR2 FQNNGV. This CDR3 contains 15 residues. Trimming removed 1 base from V and 0 bases from J, with 7 bases in between. Using immunoSEQ multiplex PCR, the repertoire was profiled, and TCRdb retains in-frame clones only, with some absent. The data contain approximately 1.5 million clones, approximately 98.5% of them singletons. In regard to this clone: What it binds is not known.

CD4+ cell separation produced CD45RA+ naive and CD45RA-negative memory subsets. The sequenced material came from naive CD4+ T cells sorted from blood. Subset of the sample: CD45RA+ positively selected. This TCR was sampled from a man aged 25-45 years in good health. V usage is TRBV11-2 and J usage is TRBJ2-1, with D perhaps given as TRBD1 or TRBD2 (6 bases each). CDR3 residues: CASSLGGASYNEQFF. The CDR3 DNA is TGTGCCAGCAGCTTAGGGGGGGCCTCCTACAATGAGCAGTTCTTC.